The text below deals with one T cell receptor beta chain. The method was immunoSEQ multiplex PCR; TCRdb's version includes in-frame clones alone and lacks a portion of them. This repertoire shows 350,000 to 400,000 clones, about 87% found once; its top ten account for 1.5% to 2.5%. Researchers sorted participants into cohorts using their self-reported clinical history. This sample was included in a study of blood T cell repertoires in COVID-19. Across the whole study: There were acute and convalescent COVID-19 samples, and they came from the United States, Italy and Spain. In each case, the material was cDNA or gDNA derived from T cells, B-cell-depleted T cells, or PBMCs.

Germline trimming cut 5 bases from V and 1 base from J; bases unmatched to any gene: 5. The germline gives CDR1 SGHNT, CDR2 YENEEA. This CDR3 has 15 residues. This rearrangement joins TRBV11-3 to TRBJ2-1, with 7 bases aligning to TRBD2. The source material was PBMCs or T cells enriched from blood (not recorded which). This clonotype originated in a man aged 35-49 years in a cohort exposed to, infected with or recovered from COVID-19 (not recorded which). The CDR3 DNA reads TGTGCCAGCAGCCCGCGAGCGGGGTCCTACAATGAGCAGTTCTTC. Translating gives CASSPRAGSYNEQFF.